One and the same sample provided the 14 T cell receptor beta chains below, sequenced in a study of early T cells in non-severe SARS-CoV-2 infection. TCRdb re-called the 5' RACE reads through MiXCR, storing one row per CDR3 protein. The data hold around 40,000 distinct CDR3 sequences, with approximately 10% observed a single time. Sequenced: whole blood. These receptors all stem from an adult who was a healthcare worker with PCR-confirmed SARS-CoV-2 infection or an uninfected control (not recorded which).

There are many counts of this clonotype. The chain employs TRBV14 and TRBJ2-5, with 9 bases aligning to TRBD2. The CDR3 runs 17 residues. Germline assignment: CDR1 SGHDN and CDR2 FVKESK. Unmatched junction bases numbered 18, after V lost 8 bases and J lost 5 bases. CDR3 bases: TGTGCCAGCTCACGGTCGGCGGGAGGGACTGCTAAGGAGACCCAGTACTTC. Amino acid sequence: CASSRSAGGTAKETQYF. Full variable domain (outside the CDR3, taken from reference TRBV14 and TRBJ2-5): EAGVTQFPSHSVIEKGQTVTLRCDPISGHDNLYWYRRVMGKEIKFLLHFVKESKQDESGMPNNRFLAERTGGTYSTLKVQPAELEDSGVYFCASSRSAGGTAKETQYFGPGTRLLVL.

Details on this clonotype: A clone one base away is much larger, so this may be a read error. This CDR3 is CASSFGPGGSMNTEAFF. CDR3 nucleotide sequence: TGCGCCAGCAGCTTCGGACCGGGGGGAAGCATGAACACTGAAGCTTTCTTT. The chain is built from TRBV5-1 and TRBJ1-1, with D perhaps TRBD1 (5 bases). Trimming stripped 2 bases from V and 0 bases from J, with 17 bases between. Germline CDR1 is SGHRS and CDR2 is YFSETQ. The CDR3 sequence is 17 residues long.

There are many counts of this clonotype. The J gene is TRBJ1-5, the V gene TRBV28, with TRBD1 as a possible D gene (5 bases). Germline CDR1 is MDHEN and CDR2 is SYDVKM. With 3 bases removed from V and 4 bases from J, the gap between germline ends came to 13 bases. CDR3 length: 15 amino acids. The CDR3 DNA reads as TGTGCCAGCAGTTTGCTTGGGGCAGAAAATCAGCCCCAGCATTTT. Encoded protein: CASSLLGAENQPQHF.

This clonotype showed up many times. CDR3 nucleotide sequence: TGTGCCGCACAAGGGGGGCAGGGGATGAATGGCTACACCTTC. Protein product: CAAQGGQGMNGYTF. The chain uses TRBV10-3 and TRBJ1-2; D is possibly TRBD1 (6 bases). Germline-derived CDR1 and CDR2 are ENHRY and SYGVKD. The CDR3 sequence is 14 residues long. With 11 bases removed from V and 6 bases from J, the gap between germline ends came to 22 bases.

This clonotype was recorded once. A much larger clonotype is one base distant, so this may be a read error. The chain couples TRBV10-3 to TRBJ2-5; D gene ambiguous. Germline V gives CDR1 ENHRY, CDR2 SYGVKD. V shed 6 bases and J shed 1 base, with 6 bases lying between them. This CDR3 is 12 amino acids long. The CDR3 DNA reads TGTGCCATCAGGGGCAGCCAAGAGACCCAGTACTTC. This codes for CAIRGSQETQYF.

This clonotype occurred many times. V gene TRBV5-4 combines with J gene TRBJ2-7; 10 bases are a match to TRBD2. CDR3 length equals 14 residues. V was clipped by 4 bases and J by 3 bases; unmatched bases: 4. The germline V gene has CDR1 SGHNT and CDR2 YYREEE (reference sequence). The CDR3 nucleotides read TGTGCCAGCAGCAGAGGGACTAGCGACTACGAGCAGTACTTC. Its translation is CASSRGTSDYEQYF.

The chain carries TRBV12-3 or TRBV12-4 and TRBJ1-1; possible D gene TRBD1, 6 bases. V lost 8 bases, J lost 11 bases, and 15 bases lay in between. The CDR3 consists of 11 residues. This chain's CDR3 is CASQQGIGAFF. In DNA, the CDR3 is TGTGCCAGCCAACAGGGTATTGGGGCTTTCTTT.

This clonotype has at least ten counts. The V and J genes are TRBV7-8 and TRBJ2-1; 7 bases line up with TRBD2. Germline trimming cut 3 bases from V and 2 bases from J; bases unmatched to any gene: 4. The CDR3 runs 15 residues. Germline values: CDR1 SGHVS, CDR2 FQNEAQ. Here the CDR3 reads CASSFNGRTYNEQFF. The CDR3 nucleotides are TGTGCCAGCAGCTTTAACGGGAGGACCTACAATGAGCAGTTCTTC. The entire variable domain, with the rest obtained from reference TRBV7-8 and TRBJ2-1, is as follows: GAGVSQSPRYKVAKRGQDVALRCDPISGHVSLFWYQQALGQGPEFLTYFQNEAQLDKSGLPSDRFFAERPEGSVSTLKIQRTQQEDSAVYLCASSFNGRTYNEQFFGPGTRLTVL.

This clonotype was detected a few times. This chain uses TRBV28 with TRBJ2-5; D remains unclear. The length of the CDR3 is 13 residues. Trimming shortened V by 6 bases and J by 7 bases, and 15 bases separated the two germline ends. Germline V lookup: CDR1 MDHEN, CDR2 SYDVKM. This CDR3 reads CASSRVGAGTQYF. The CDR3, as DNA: TGTGCCAGCAGCCGGGTCGGTGCAGGGACCCAGTACTTC.

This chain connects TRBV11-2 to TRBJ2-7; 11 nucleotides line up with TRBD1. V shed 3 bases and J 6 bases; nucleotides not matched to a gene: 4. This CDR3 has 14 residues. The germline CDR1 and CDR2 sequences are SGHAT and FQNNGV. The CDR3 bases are TGTGCCAGCAGCTTGGGACAGGGGGGACGCGAGCAGTACTTC. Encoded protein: CASSLGQGGREQYF.

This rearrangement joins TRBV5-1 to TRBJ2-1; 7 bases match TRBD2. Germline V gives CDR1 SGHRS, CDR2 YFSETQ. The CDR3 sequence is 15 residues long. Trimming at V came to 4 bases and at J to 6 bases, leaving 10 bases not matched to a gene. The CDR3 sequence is CASSLTLGTTNEQFF. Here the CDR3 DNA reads TGCGCCAGCAGCCTCACGCTTGGGACTACCAATGAGCAGTTCTTC.

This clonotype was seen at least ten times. Here the CDR3 reads CASRPTVQETQYF. CDR3 coding DNA: TGTGCCAGCAGGCCGACAGTTCAAGAGACCCAGTACTTC. The chain has TRBV28 and TRBJ2-5; D may be TRBD1 (5 bases). This CDR3 has 13 residues. Germline CDR1 and CDR2: MDHEN and SYDVKM. V lost 6 bases and J 2 bases, leaving 10 bases between the germline ends.

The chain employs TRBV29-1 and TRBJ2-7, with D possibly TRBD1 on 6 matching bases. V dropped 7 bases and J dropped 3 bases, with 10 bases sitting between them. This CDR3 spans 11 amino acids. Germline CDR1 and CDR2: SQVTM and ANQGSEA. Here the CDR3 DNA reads TGCAGCGCCCAACAGGGCTACGAGCAGTACTTC. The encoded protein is CSAQQGYEQYF.

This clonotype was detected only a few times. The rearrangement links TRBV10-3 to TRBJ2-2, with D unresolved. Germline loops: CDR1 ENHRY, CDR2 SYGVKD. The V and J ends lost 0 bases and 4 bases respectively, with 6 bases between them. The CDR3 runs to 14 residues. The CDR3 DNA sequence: TGTGCCATCAGTGAGTCAACTTCCACCGGGGAGCTGTTTTTT. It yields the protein CAISESTSTGELFF.